The clone carrying this TCR beta chain was seen a single time. The CDR3 runs 14 residues. The germline V gene has CDR1 LNHDA and CDR2 SQIVND (reference sequence). Trimming stripped 6 bases from V and 2 bases from J, with 13 bases between. In terms of age and location, participants ranged from roughly 18 to 95 years and lived in under 30 US areas. A COVID-19 case was met by exposed participants within 2 weeks before study entry. Original data processing: Estimated nucleated cell counts came from reference gene primer amplification. Profiling relied on immunoSEQ multiplex PCR, and the TCRdb table lists in-frame clones only, not all of them. V, J and clone size were drawn from that table, and D and trimming were deduced from the DNA. The sample has around 320,000 clones; approximately 89% are singletons. The sample comes from a study of blood T cell repertoires in COVID-19. Study-wide background: The origin of the acute and convalescent COVID-19 samples was the United States, Italy and Spain.

Sequencing was carried out using PBMCs or T cells enriched from blood (not recorded which). The receptor was derived from a woman in her fifties or sixties who had been exposed to COVID-19. This rearrangement joins TRBV19 to TRBJ2-5; D possibly corresponds to TRBD1 (6 bases). Written as DNA, the CDR3 is TGTGCCAGTAGCACCGGGACACGACAAGAGACCCAGTACTTC. Its translation is CASSTGTRQETQYF. The variable domain in full, completed from reference TRBV19 and TRBJ2-5, reads DGGITQSPKYLFRKEGQNVTLSCEQNLNHDAMYWYRQDPGQGLRLIYYSQIVNDFQKGDIAEGYSVSREKKESFPLTVTSAQKNPTAFYLCASSTGTRQETQYFGPGTRLLVL.